This passage covers 32 T cell receptor beta chains from one sample sequenced in a study of T cells in localized non-small cell lung cancer. Some clones are missing from TCRdb's copy, which holds only in-frame ones; the method was immunoSEQ multiplex PCR. Of tens of thousands of clones in the sample, approximately 84% were seen once. The specimen was peripheral blood, collected before any cancer treatment. These receptors all stem from an older female donor with stage I lung adenocarcinoma.

This sequence joins TRBV4-1 and TRBJ1-4; a weak D match, TRBD1 (5 bases). CDR3 length: 16 amino acids. Trimming took off 4 bases at V and 6 bases at J, with 18 bases between the two ends. Germline-derived CDR1 and CDR2 are MGHRA and YSYEKL. CDR3 loop: CASSRGPNNIDEKLFF. The CDR3 DNA follows: TGCGCCAGCAGCCGGGGACCGAACAATATTGATGAAAAACTGTTTTTT.

As regards this clone: The junction does not match germline at one end; this may be a read error. The chain recombines TRBV7-7 with TRBJ2-1; 11 nucleotides match TRBD2. Germline CDR1 reads SSHAT; CDR2 reads FNYEAQ (reference sequence). CDR3 size: 18 residues. Here the CDR3 DNA reads TGTGCTAGCAGCTTAGCGTCTTACTTAGCGGGGGGGTTCGATGAGCAGTTCTTC. This codes for CASSLASYLAGGFDEQFF.

This sequence joins TRBV10-3 and TRBJ2-5; D is unclear. This CDR3 is 12 amino acids long. The V end was cut by 2 bases, the J end by 5 bases, with 6 bases between. Germline CDR1 ENHRY, CDR2 SYGVKD. This CDR3 is CAISEGGETQYF. The CDR3 DNA reads as TGTGCCATCAGTGAGGGTGGGGAGACCCAGTACTTC.

The chain combines TRBV19 with TRBJ2-3; TRBD2 matches 11 bases. J was trimmed by 1 base and V by 6 bases; bases with no gene match: 0. Germline V gene data show CDR1 as LNHDA and CDR2 as SQIVND (reference sequence). The CDR3 sequence is 14 residues long. CDR3 nucleotides: TGTGCCAGTAGGACTAGCGGGGGCACAGATACGCAGTATTTT. Amino acid sequence: CASRTSGGTDTQYF.

The chain links TRBV10-3 to TRBJ1-2; no reliable D call. The germline V gene has CDR1 ENHRY and CDR2 SYGVKD. The CDR3 has 11 residues. V lost 6 bases and J 7 bases, leaving 9 bases between the germline ends. CDR3 nucleotides: TGTGCCATCAGGGCTGAGGGTGGCTACACCTTC. Translated, it gives CAIRAEGGYTF.

The CDR3 loop is CASSYGPYYGYTF. CDR3 nucleotides: TGTGCCAGCAGTTACGGGCCCTACTATGGCTACACCTTC. V is TRBV7-8 and J is TRBJ1-2; D uncertain. Germline CDR1 SGHVS, CDR2 FQNEAQ. The ends were cut back, 6 bases at V and 3 bases at J, with 11 bases in the middle. The CDR3 extends over 13 amino acids.

This sequence joins TRBV21-1 and TRBJ2-6. TRBV21-1 constitutes a pseudogene. The CDR3 sequence is 18 residues long. The CDR3 DNA follows: TGTGCCAGCAGCAAAATACGGCCTTTGTACTCTGGGGCCAACGTCCTGACTTTC. Its protein product is CASSKIRPLYSGANVLTF.

V is TRBV11-2 and J is TRBJ2-3; tentative D call: TRBD2 (6 bases). The CDR3 spans 15 residues. Germline V lookup: CDR1 SGHAT, CDR2 FQNNGV. V gave up 5 bases and J gave up 5 bases, with 17 bases separating them. The DNA of the CDR3 is TGTGCCAGCAGCGCTTCGGTGGGGCGGGAAGATACGCAGTATTTT. Translating it yields CASSASVGREDTQYF.

As for this clone: A read error may account for a junction end that differs from germline. The chain joins TRBV7-3 to TRBJ2-5; D is unresolved. The CDR3 contains 15 residues. Germline CDR1 and CDR2: SGHTA and FQGTGA. In nucleotides, the CDR3 is TGTGCCAGCAGCCTAACGCCGGGTCCCAAAACGACCCAGTACTTC. It is translated as CASSLTPGPKTTQYF.

This chain uses TRBV9 with TRBJ1-1, with unresolved D. The germline CDR1 and CDR2 sequences are SGDLS and YYNGEE. The germline V and J ends were trimmed by 0 bases and 0 bases, with 6 bases remaining between them. This CDR3 is built from 14 residues. The CDR3 is CASSVDVLNTEAFF. CDR3 nucleotide sequence: TGTGCCAGCAGCGTAGACGTGTTGAACACTGAAGCTTTCTTT. Full variable domain (remainder filled in from reference TRBV9 and TRBJ1-1): DSGVTQTPKHLITATGQRVTLRCSPRSGDLSVYWYQQSLDQGLQFLIQYYNGEERAKGNILERFSAQQFPDLHSELNLSSLELGDSALYFCASSVDVLNTEAFFGQGTRLTVV.

The genes are TRBV2 and TRBJ2-1; TRBD2 matches at 11 bases. Per the germline V gene, CDR1 is SNHLY and CDR2 is FYNNEI. This CDR3 spans 16 amino acids. With 2 bases clipped from V and 5 bases from J, the junction kept 5 bases outside the gene matches. The CDR3: CASSERLAGINNEQFF. Here the CDR3 DNA reads TGTGCCAGCAGTGAAAGACTAGCGGGAATAAACAATGAGCAGTTCTTC.

The rearrangement links TRBV11-1 to TRBJ2-7, with 7 bases that match TRBD1. V shed 1 base, J shed 2 bases, and the junction held 5 bases outside the gene matches. Germline CDR1 SGHAT, CDR2 FQDESV (reference sequence). This CDR3 contains 15 residues. CDR3 nucleotide sequence: TGTGCCAGCAGCTTAGAAACAGGGGCGACCTACGAGCAGTACTTC. It translates to CASSLETGATYEQYF.

The chain employs TRBV28 and TRBJ1-5, with 8 bases that match TRBD1. Germline loops: CDR1 MDHEN, CDR2 SYDVKM. V trimming: 6 bases; J trimming: 3 bases; junction bases outside the gene matches: 7. CDR3 length: 15 residues. Written as DNA, the CDR3 is TGTGCCAGCAGATATGGACAGGGAAACAATCAGCCCCAGCATTTT. It encodes CASRYGQGNNQPQHF.

As DNA, the CDR3 is TGTGCCAGCAGTTTTGACAGAAACTATGGCTACACCTTC. This encodes CASSFDRNYGYTF. V gene TRBV27 combines with J gene TRBJ1-2, with D maybe TRBD1 (5 bases). V shed 3 bases and J shed 2 bases, with 7 bases lying between them. Looked up from germline, CDR1 is MNHEY and CDR2 is SMNVEV (reference sequence). This CDR3 contains 13 residues.

J is TRBJ2-7 and V is TRBV6-5, with 7 bases matching TRBD1. This CDR3 comprises 16 residues. The ends lost 4 bases at V and 0 bases at J; junction bases unmatched: 9. CDR1 is MNHEY, CDR2 SVGAGI, per germline. The CDR3 sequence: CASSLLSTGFSYEQYF. Here the CDR3 DNA reads TGTGCCAGCAGTTTACTCTCGACAGGGTTCTCCTACGAGCAGTACTTC.

The chain joins TRBV4-2 to TRBJ1-4; no firm D call. CDR1 is LGHNA, CDR2 YNFKEQ, per germline. The CDR3 is 17 residues long. The V and J ends lost 0 bases and 0 bases respectively, with 11 bases between them. CDR3 sequence: CASSQDKPPATNEKLFF. CDR3 bases: TGTGCCAGCAGCCAAGATAAACCCCCTGCAACTAATGAAAAACTGTTTTTT.

The rearrangement joins TRBV11-3 to TRBJ2-7; possible D gene TRBD1, 5 bases. V was trimmed by 3 bases and J by 3 bases, leaving 6 bases between them. Germline V gene sequence: CDR1 SGHNT, CDR2 YENEEA. This CDR3 spans 12 amino acids. As DNA, the CDR3 is TGTGCCAGCAGCTTGCAGGGCTACGAGCAGTACTTC. Its translation: CASSLQGYEQYF.

The chain has TRBV10-2 and TRBJ1-2, with D possibly matching TRBD1 (6 bases). This CDR3 is 14 amino acids long. Trimming took 1 base from V and 2 from J, leaving 8 bases between them. Germline CDR1 reads WSHSY; CDR2 reads SAAADI. CDR3: CASSELGQNYGYTF. Here the CDR3 DNA reads TGCGCCAGCAGTGAGTTAGGACAGAACTATGGCTACACCTTC.

V usage is TRBV7-2 and J usage is TRBJ1-1, with D uncertain. Germline V lookup: CDR1 SGHTA, CDR2 FQGNSA. There are 13 residues in the CDR3. V was pared by 3 bases and J by 6 bases, with 11 bases between. CDR3 DNA: TGTGCCAGCAGCTTGGGCACCCCGCCTGAAGCTTTCTTT. Its translation: CASSLGTPPEAFF.

The chain has TRBV18 and TRBJ2-5; 7 bases fit TRBD1. The CDR3 loop spans 16 amino acids. With V trimmed by 2 bases and J by 2 bases, 8 bases remained unmatched. The V gene's germline CDR1 is KGHSH and CDR2 LQKENI. The CDR3 sequence is CASSPIGTANQETQYF. CDR3 DNA: TGTGCCAGCTCACCAATAGGGACAGCGAATCAAGAGACCCAGTACTTC.

This clone was recorded a few times. This chain connects TRBV7-9 to TRBJ2-4, with unresolved D. Germline assignment: CDR1 SEHNR and CDR2 FQNEAQ (reference sequence). The CDR3 is 12 amino acids. Trimming stripped 5 bases from V and 8 bases from J, with 10 bases between. The CDR3 reads CASSPPEDIQYF. CDR3 in DNA: TGTGCCAGCAGCCCCCCCGAGGACATTCAGTACTTC.

This clone came up once. The CDR3 coding sequence is TGCGCCAGCAGCTGGGGACCAGGGCAACCTGACAATGAGCAGTTCTTC. Protein: CASSWGPGQPDNEQFF. The genes are TRBV5-1 and TRBJ2-1; D may be TRBD1 or TRBD2 (5 bases each). The length of the CDR3 is 16 residues. V was pared by 3 bases and J by 5 bases, with 18 bases between. CDR1 is SGHRS and CDR2 is YFSETQ in the germline V gene.

The chain uses TRBV30 and TRBJ2-7; TRBD2 aligns across 8 bases. The CDR3 is 12 residues long. The ends lost 3 bases at V and 7 bases at J; junction bases unmatched: 5. Germline V gives CDR1 GTSNPN, CDR2 SVGIG (reference sequence). In nucleotides, the CDR3 is TGTGCCTGGAGAGCTAGCGGGTTTGAGCAGTACTTC. It yields the protein CAWRASGFEQYF.

This chain links TRBV19 with TRBJ2-1; perhaps D is TRBD1 or TRBD2 (6 bases each). Trimming took 3 bases from V and 8 from J, leaving 8 bases between them. The CDR3 totals 12 residues. CDR1 and CDR2 from the germline V gene are LNHDA and SQIVND (reference sequence). CDR3 in amino acids: CASSIRGHEQFF. CDR3 nucleotides: TGTGCCAGTAGTATTCGGGGGCATGAGCAGTTCTTC.

In its sample, this clone was seen once. This chain links TRBV19 with TRBJ1-2; a weak D match, TRBD1 (5 bases). Germline-derived CDR1 and CDR2 are LNHDA and SQIVND (reference sequence). V gave up 7 bases and J gave up 9 bases, with 21 bases separating them. The CDR3 extends over 14 amino acids. CDR3 bases: TGTGCCAGTACGAGTGGCAGGGAACGAGTCAGCTACACCTTC. This sequence encodes CASTSGRERVSYTF.

V gene TRBV27 combines with J gene TRBJ2-7; D not certain. V lost 2 bases to trimming and J lost 2 bases, with 10 bases between them. Per the germline V gene, CDR1 is MNHEY and CDR2 is SMNVEV (reference sequence). This CDR3 is built from 14 residues. The chain's CDR3 is CASSLTPRAYEQYF. Written as DNA, the CDR3 is TGTGCCAGCAGTTTAACCCCTAGAGCCTACGAGCAGTACTTC.

CDR3 protein: CATRTGGGNNYGYTF. In DNA, the CDR3 is TGTGCCACCCGGACAGGGGGAGGTAATAACTATGGCTACACCTTC. This chain uses TRBV5-4 with TRBJ1-2; 10 nucleotides agree with TRBD1. CDR3 length: 15 residues. Germline lookup yields CDR1 SGHNT and CDR2 YYREEE (reference sequence). J gave up 1 base and V 9 bases, and 9 bases lay outside the gene matches.

This clone has more than one count but fewer than ten. The gene calls are TRBV9 and TRBJ2-7; 12 nucleotides agree with TRBD2. Germline-derived CDR1 and CDR2 are SGDLS and YYNGEE. Germline trimming cut 1 base from V and 2 bases from J; bases unmatched to any gene: 1. The CDR3 is 15 residues long. CDR3 protein: CASSVSSGGAYEQYF. In DNA, the CDR3 is TGTGCCAGCAGCGTATCTAGCGGGGGGGCCTACGAGCAGTACTTC.

This chain's CDR3 is CASSPGLAAYNEQFF. CDR3 sequence (DNA): TGTGCCAGCAGCCCGGGACTAGCAGCTTACAATGAGCAGTTCTTC. The genes are TRBV11-2 and TRBJ2-1; 9 nucleotides agree with TRBD2. Trimming cost V 5 bases and J 4 bases; bases outside gene matches: 6. The CDR3 has 15 residues. Germline lookup yields CDR1 SGHAT and CDR2 FQNNGV.

This chain connects TRBV29-1 to TRBJ2-4; 9 bases align to TRBD2. CDR3 size: 15 residues. J lost 8 bases, V lost 1 base, and 9 bases had no gene match. CDR1 and CDR2 from the germline V gene are SQVTM and ANQGSEA. The CDR3 DNA is TGCAGCGTTGAAGCGATCAGCGGGAGGCCGGACATTCAGTACTTC. Translated, it gives CSVEAISGRPDIQYF. The whole variable domain, filled in from reference TRBV29-1 and TRBJ2-4, reads SAVISQKPSRDICQRGTSLTIQCQVDSQVTMMFWYRQQPGQSLTLIATANQGSEATYESGFVIDKFPISRPNLTFSTLTVSNMSPEDSSIYLCSVEAISGRPDIQYFGAGTRLSVL.

CDR3 in amino acids: CAISDGVGKTYEQYF. CDR3 DNA sequence: TGTGCCATCAGTGATGGTGTCGGGAAGACCTACGAGCAGTACTTC. The V call is TRBV10-3, the J call TRBJ2-7; possibly TRBD2 for D (5 bases). Trimming took off 3 bases at V and 2 bases at J, with 14 bases between the two ends. CDR1 ENHRY and CDR2 SYGVKD come from the germline V gene. CDR3 length: 15 amino acids.

In this sample, this clone turned up once. This rearrangement joins TRBV5-1 to TRBJ2-3; TRBD2 matches 8 bases. After removal of 4 bases from V and 3 bases from J, the junction contained 7 bases not matched to a gene. This CDR3 has 15 amino acids. CDR1 SGHRS and CDR2 YFSETQ come from the germline V gene. The CDR3 loop reads CASSPVSGKTDTQYF. The CDR3 bases are TGCGCCAGCAGCCCCGTTAGCGGGAAGACAGATACGCAGTATTTT.